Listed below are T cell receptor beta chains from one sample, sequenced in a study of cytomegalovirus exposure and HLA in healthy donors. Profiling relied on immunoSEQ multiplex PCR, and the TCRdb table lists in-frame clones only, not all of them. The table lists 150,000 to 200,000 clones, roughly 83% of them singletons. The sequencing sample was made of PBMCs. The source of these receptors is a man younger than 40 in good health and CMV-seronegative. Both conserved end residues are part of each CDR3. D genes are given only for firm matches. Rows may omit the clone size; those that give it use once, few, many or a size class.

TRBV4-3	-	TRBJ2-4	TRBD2	TGCGCCAGCAGCCAGAAGCTAGCGGGAGGTCCCAAAAACATTCAGTACTTC	CASSQKLAGGPKNIQYF
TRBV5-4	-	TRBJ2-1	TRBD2	TGTGCCAGCAGCCGAAGAGCGGGGGCCCCGTACAATGAGCAGTTCTTC	CASSRRAGAPYNEQFF
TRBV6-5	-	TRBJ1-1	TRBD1	TGTGCCAGCAGACTGGACAGGAGGACTGAAGCTTTCTTT	CASRLDRRTEAFF
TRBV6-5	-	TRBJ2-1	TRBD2	TGTGCCAGCAGTACCACTAGCGGGCTGTACAATGAGCAGTTCTTC	CASSTTSGLYNEQFF
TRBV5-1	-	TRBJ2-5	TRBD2	TGCGCCAGCAGCTCGGGACTAGCGGGAGGGCCGCGGGAGACCCAGTACTTC	CASSSGLAGGPRETQYF
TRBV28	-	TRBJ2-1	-	TGTGCCAGCAGGCGACGACAGAATTCCTACAATGAGCAGTTCTTC	CASRRRQNSYNEQFF
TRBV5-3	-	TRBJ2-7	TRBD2	TGTGCCAGAAGTCGGCCACCGGGACTAGCGGGAGGGCCCGAGCAGTACTTC	CARSRPPGLAGGPEQYF
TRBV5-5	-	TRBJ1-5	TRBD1	TGTGCCAGCAGCTTGTGGGACAGGGGTGAGCAGCCCCAGCATTTT	CASSLWDRGEQPQHF
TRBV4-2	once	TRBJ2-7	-	TGTGCCAGCAGCCATACCCTCTCGGGGAGTGGGAACTACTACGAGCAGTACTTC	CASSHTLSGSGNYYEQYF
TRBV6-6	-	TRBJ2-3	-	TGTGCCAGCAGCAGCACAGGGACCTCCACAGATACGCAGTATTTT	CASSSTGTSTDTQYF
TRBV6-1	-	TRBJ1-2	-	TGTGCCAGCAGTGAGGCGGGGGTGGGTGGCTACACCTTC	CASSEAGVGGYTF
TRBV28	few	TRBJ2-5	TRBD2	TGTGCCAGCAGGGGGGGAGGGTCTTCAGAGACCCAGTACTTC	CASRGGGSSETQYF
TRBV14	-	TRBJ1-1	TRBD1	TGTGCCAGCAGCCGAGGGTTAGGGACAGTCATGAACACTGAAGCTTTCTTT	CASSRGLGTVMNTEAFF
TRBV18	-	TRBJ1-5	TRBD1	TGTGCCAGCTCCCAGGGGGCGCAAGGCAATCAGCCCCAGCATTTT	CASSQGAQGNQPQHF
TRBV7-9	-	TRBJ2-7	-	TGTGCCAGCAGCGGACAGCCTAAAACCTACGAGCAGTACTTC	CASSGQPKTYEQYF
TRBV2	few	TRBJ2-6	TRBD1	TGTGCCAGCAGGGAAAGACAGGGGCTTAACTCTGGGGCCAACGTCCTGACTTTC	CASRERQGLNSGANVLTF
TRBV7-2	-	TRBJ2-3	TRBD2	TGTGCCAGCAGCAAACTAGCGGGAGACCCAGATACGCAGTATTTT	CASSKLAGDPDTQYF
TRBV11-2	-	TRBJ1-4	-	TGTGCCAGCAGCTTAATGGCCTCAACTAATGAAAAACTGTTTTTT	CASSLMASTNEKLFF
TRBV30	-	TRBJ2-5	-	TGTGCCTGGAGTGTACTTATAGGAGGTGGGGAGCAGTACTTC	CAWSVLIGGGEQYF
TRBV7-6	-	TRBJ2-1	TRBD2	TGTGCCAGCAGCCCCCTAGCGGGAGTAGGCAATGAGCAGTTCTTC	CASSPLAGVGNEQFF
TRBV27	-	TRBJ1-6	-	TGTGCCAGCAGTTCCACAGGGATTTCGCCCCTCCACTTT	CASSSTGISPLHF
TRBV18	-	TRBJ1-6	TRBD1	TGTGCCAGCTCACCAGAGGGACAGGGGACACCCCTCCACTTT	CASSPEGQGTPLHF
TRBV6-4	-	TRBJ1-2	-	TGTGCCAGCAGTCCCACGGCCTACCAGGCCCACTATGGCTACACCTTC	CASSPTAYQAHYGYTF
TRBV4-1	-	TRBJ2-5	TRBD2	TGCGCCAGCAGTCAGAGTCCTAGCGGACAAGAGACCCAGTACTTC	CASSQSPSGQETQYF
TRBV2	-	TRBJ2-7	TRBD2	TGTGCCAGCAGTGCCCCTGGAGATACAGCCCCCAGCGGGAGCGCCTACGAGCAGTACTTC	CASSAPGDTAPSGSAYEQYF
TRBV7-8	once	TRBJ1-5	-	TGTGCCAGCAGCTCGACCCGGAGGGGGGGTAATCAGCCCCAGCATTTT	CASSSTRRGGNQPQHF
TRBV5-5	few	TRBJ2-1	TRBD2	TGTGCCAGCAGCTCCGGGGGGGCGAGGCGCAATGAGCAGTTCTTC	CASSSGGARRNEQFF
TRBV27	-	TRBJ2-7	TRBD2	TGTGCCAGCTCGTTTGGGGAGGGCTCCTACGAGCAGTACTTC	CASSFGEGSYEQYF
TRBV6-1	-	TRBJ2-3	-	TGTGCCAGCAGTGAACAAGGGACTAGCACAGATACGCAGTATTTT	CASSEQGTSTDTQYF
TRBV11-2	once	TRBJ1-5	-	TGTGCCAGCAGCTTAGTAGGAGATCAGCCCCAGCATTTT	CASSLVGDQPQHF